In this sample, the clone carrying this TCR beta chain turned up a few times. Authors' analysis steps: The authors estimated nucleated cell counts from reference gene primer amplification. TCRdb keeps only in-frame clones here, not all; method: immunoSEQ multiplex PCR. From that table come the V and J calls and clone size; the DNA was used to work out D and trimming. The repertoire has roughly 250,000 clones, around 79% of them found once; the top ten carry 2.5% to 4%. This specimen comes from a study of blood T cell repertoires in COVID-19. Background on the study: Samples taken during acute and convalescent COVID-19 were collected in the United States, Italy and Spain. Sample material is recorded as cDNA or gDNA derived from T cells, B-cell-depleted T cells, or PBMCs.

Trimming shortened V by 3 bases and J by 1 base, and 9 bases separated the two germline ends. This CDR3 contains 14 residues. The germline V gene has CDR1 LGHDT and CDR2 YNNKEL (reference sequence). Input material: peripheral blood. The genes are TRBV3-1 (or the pseudogene TRBV3-2) and TRBJ1-1; unclear D gene. This TCR was recovered from a woman of 80 years or more with acute or convalescent COVID-19. The CDR3 protein is CASSHYAGNTEAFF. The CDR3 region has the DNA TGTGCCAGCAGCCATTACGCAGGGAACACTGAAGCTTTCTTT.